Detailed here is one TCR beta chain. Other DNA variants within this sample encode the same CDR3. This entry is derived from a study of identifying expanded T cells in peripheral blood. CDR1 is SGHDN and CDR2 is FVKESK in the germline V gene. Trimming took off 0 bases at V and 9 bases at J, with 20 bases between the two ends. The CDR3 spans 16 residues. Assay: immunoSEQ multiplex PCR; the TCRdb copy retains only in-frame clones and omits some. The top ten clones hold less than 7% of a sample with about 100,000 clones, over 80% of them seen once. The chain has TRBV14 and TRBJ2-5; D gene ambiguous. The material sequenced was blood. The sequence was obtained from a person aged 18 to 75 in good health. The CDR3 DNA follows: TGTGCCAGCAGCCAAGATAGAAACCCGGAAGGCAAGGCCCAGTACTTC. This gives the protein CASSQDRNPEGKAQYF. Drawing the rest from reference TRBV14 and TRBJ2-5, the complete variable domain is EAGVTQFPSHSVIEKGQTVTLRCDPISGHDNLYWYRRVMGKEIKFLLHFVKESKQDESGMPNNRFLAERTGGTYSTLKVQPAELEDSGVYFCASSQDRNPEGKAQYFGPGTRLLVL.